The source of this T cell receptor (beta chain) is a study of blood T cell repertoires in COVID-19. Whole-study context: PBMCs, B-cell-depleted T cells, or T cells provided the cDNA or gDNA that made up the material.

Trimming left V 2 bases short and J 1 base short, with 9 bases between. The CDR3 extends over 14 amino acids. CDR1 SNHLY and CDR2 FYNNEI come from the germline V gene. Authors' methods: It was from reference gene primer amplification that nucleated cell counts were estimated. The method was immunoSEQ multiplex PCR; TCRdb's version includes in-frame clones alone and lacks a portion of them. Clone size and V and J calls were adopted from that table, with D and trimming inferred from the DNA. The repertoire has 280,000 or so clones, roughly 86% of them found once; the top ten carry around 2.1%. The gene calls are TRBV2 and TRBJ2-7; possible D gene TRBD1, 6 bases. The receptor comes from a woman in her thirties who had recovered from COVID-19. Source material: peripheral blood. In nucleotides, the CDR3 is TGTGCCAGCAGTGAAACAGGGATATCCTACGAGCAGTACTTC. Its protein is CASSETGISYEQYF.